The 12 T cell receptor beta chains below were found in one sample sequenced in a study of T cell responses to AZD1222 COVID-19 vaccine. The protocol was immunoSEQ multiplex PCR, while the TCRdb copy is restricted to in-frame clones and leaves out a portion. The data show some 100,000 clones, approximately 90% seen once. The sample here was peripheral blood, taken 28 days after the second AZD1222 dose. The receptors were gathered from an adult who received the AZD1222 COVID-19 vaccine.

Only a few counts were recorded for this clone. V usage is TRBV6-5 and J usage is TRBJ1-1, with D possibly matching TRBD1 (5 bases). Germline V lookup: CDR1 MNHEY, CDR2 SVGAGI. This CDR3 is built from 12 residues. The V gene lost 8 bases and the J gene lost 0 bases, with 7 bases spanning the gap. The CDR3: CASYRMNTEAFF. The CDR3 DNA follows: TGTGCCAGCTACAGGATGAACACTGAAGCTTTCTTT.

The chain couples TRBV3-1 (or the pseudogene TRBV3-2) to TRBJ2-3, with D possibly TRBD2 on 6 matching bases. V shed 0 bases and J shed 0 bases, with 13 bases lying between them. Germline CDR1 is LGHDT and CDR2 is YNNKEL (reference sequence). The CDR3 is made up of 17 amino acids. The CDR3: CASSQDLGGTSTDTQYF. CDR3 DNA sequence: TGTGCCAGCAGCCAAGATCTTGGCGGGACCAGCACAGATACGCAGTATTTT.

The rearrangement joins TRBV2 to TRBJ2-1, with D maybe TRBD2 (7 bases). Germline lookup yields CDR1 SNHLY and CDR2 FYNNEI. The CDR3 runs 14 residues. V was cut by 6 bases and J by 2 bases, with 11 bases left in between. DNA for the CDR3: TGTGCCAGCAGCGGGGGGCCTACCTACAATGAGCAGTTCTTC. Translating it yields CASSGGPTYNEQFF.

The chain couples TRBV5-1 to TRBJ1-2, with 9 nucleotides matching TRBD1. The germline V gene encodes CDR1 SGHRS and CDR2 YFSETQ. The CDR3 contains 15 residues. Unmatched junction bases numbered 7, after V lost 0 bases and J lost 7 bases. The CDR3 reads CASSLDPQGASGYTF. CDR3 bases: TGCGCCAGCAGCTTGGATCCACAGGGGGCTAGTGGCTACACCTTC.

The chain has TRBV5-1 and TRBJ1-6; D is uncertain. V lost 0 bases, J lost 8 bases, and 12 bases lay in between. Per germline, CDR1 SGHRS and CDR2 YFSETQ. The CDR3 covers 15 residues. CDR3 coding DNA: TGCGCCAGCAGCTTGGAAGGCCCCCGGGATTCACCCCTCCACTTT. Amino acids: CASSLEGPRDSPLHF.

Notes on this clone: This CDR3 is also generated by other DNA sequences in the sample. The chain recombines TRBV6-5 with TRBJ1-2; D not resolved. The V and J ends lost 6 bases and 2 bases respectively, with 10 bases between them. Germline CDR1 is MNHEY and CDR2 is SVGAGI. The CDR3 consists of 13 residues. The CDR3 sequence: CASSLQGNYGYTF. The CDR3 DNA follows: TGTGCCAGCAGCCTACAAGGGAACTATGGCTACACCTTC.

DNA of the CDR3: TGCAGCGTTGAAGCTGTAGGGAAAGGGGTTGAGCAGTTCTTC. Its protein product is CSVEAVGKGVEQFF. The V gene is TRBV29-1, the J gene TRBJ2-1; weak D call: TRBD1 (5 bases). Germline V gene lookup returns CDR1 SQVTM and CDR2 ANQGSEA. The V end lost 1 base, the J end lost 9 bases, and 16 bases lay between the germline ends. The CDR3 consists of 14 residues.

V usage is TRBV5-1 and J usage is TRBJ2-5, with TRBD2 matching 7 bases. This CDR3 is 13 amino acids long. CDR1 SGHRS and CDR2 YFSETQ come from the germline V gene. V was pared by 2 bases and J by 5 bases, with 3 bases of the junction left unmatched. The CDR3 here is CASSLAGFETQYF. CDR3 nucleotide sequence: TGCGCCAGCAGCTTAGCGGGGTTTGAGACCCAGTACTTC.

This chain links TRBV5-4 with TRBJ2-3, with D perhaps TRBD1 (5 bases). CDR1 is SGHNT, CDR2 YYREEE, per germline (reference sequence). V was trimmed by 4 bases and J by 6 bases, leaving 15 bases between them. CDR3 length: 14 amino acids. For the CDR3, the DNA is TGTGCCAGCAGCGGGGCCGTGGGTGGCGATACGCAGTATTTT. It codes for CASSGAVGGDTQYF.

The chain couples TRBV10-3 to TRBJ2-7; D may correspond to TRBD1 or TRBD2 (6 bases each). V dropped 0 bases and J dropped 12 bases, with 12 bases sitting between them. The CDR3 totals 12 residues. CDR1 is ENHRY and CDR2 is SYGVKD in the germline V gene. The CDR3 DNA is TGTGCCATCAGTGAGTCGACGGGGGCTTTGTACTTC. Its translation: CAISESTGALYF.

V and J are TRBV19 and TRBJ2-3; the match to TRBD1 covers 11 bases. Trimming at V came to 4 bases and at J to 6 bases, leaving 6 bases not matched to a gene. In germline, CDR1 is LNHDA, CDR2 SQIVND (reference sequence). The CDR3 sequence is 15 residues long. The CDR3 DNA is TGTGCCAGTAGTACGACCCGGGACAGGGGGGATACGCAGTATTTT. It is translated as CASSTTRDRGDTQYF.

The rearrangement links TRBV4-2 to TRBJ2-5; 9 nucleotides agree with TRBD2. The V and J ends lost 0 bases and 4 bases, in that order; junction bases with no gene match: 9. The CDR3 runs 17 residues. Per the germline V gene, CDR1 is LGHNA and CDR2 is YNFKEQ. CDR3 sequence: CASSQDYGRGGPETQYF. The CDR3 nucleotides read TGTGCCAGCAGCCAAGATTACGGGCGGGGGGGCCCAGAGACCCAGTACTTC.